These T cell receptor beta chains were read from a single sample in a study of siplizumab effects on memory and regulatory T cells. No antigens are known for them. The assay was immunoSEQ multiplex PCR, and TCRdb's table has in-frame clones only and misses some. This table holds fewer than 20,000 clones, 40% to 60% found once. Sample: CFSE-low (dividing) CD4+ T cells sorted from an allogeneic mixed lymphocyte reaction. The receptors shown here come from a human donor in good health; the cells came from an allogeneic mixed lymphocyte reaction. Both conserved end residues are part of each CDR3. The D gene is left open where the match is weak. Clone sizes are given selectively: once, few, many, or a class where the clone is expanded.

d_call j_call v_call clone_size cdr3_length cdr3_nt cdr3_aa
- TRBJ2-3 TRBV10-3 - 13 TGTGCCATCAGTGAGGGTCCCACAGATACGCAGTATTTT CAISEGPTDTQYF
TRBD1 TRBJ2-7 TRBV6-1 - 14 TGTGCCAGCAGTTTGGACAGGCGGACCTACGAGCAGTACTTC CASSLDRRTYEQYF
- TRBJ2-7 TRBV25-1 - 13 TGTGCCAGCAGTGAATTTGGTTTGTACGAGCAGTACTTC CASSEFGLYEQYF
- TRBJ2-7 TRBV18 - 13 TGTGCCAGCTCACCAATTATTTGGGACGAGCAGTACTTC CASSPIIWDEQYF
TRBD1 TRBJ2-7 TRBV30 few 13 TGTGCCTCCCCGGGACAGGGGACCTACGAGCAGTACTTC CASPGQGTYEQYF
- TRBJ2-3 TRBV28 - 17 TGTGCCAGCAGTTCACCTCGGACAGCCTGGGCCACAGATACGCAGTATTTT CASSSPRTAWATDTQYF
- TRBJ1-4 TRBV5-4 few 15 TGTGCCAGCAGCTTGGAGGGAGGTGCTAATGAAAAACTGTTTTTT CASSLEGGANEKLFF
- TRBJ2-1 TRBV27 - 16 TGTGCCAGCAGTACCATCCCCGGACAGAAACACAATGAGCAGTTCTTC CASSTIPGQKHNEQFF
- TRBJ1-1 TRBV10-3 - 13 TGTGCCACCCGCGGGGGTCCTTACACTGAAGCTTTCTTT CATRGGPYTEAFF
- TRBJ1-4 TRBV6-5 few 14 TGTGCCAGCAGTTACGGGGGAACTAATGAAAAACTGTTTTTT CASSYGGTNEKLFF
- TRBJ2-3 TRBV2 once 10 TGTGCCAGCAAAGTGGATACGCAGTATTTT CASKVDTQYF